This T cell receptor (beta chain) was captured in a study of T cells after yellow fever vaccination. The length of the CDR3 is 14 residues. From germline, CDR1 is MNHEY and CDR2 SVGAGI. Deletions cut 0 bases from V and 6 bases from J, with 10 bases between. This clonotype showed up just a few times. TCRdb analysed the 5' RACE reads with MiXCR anew, one entry per CDR3 protein. This sample has about 340,000 distinct CDR3 sequences; roughly 4.3% occur once, and the top ten carry roughly 26%. The sample here was PBMCs, taken 5 days after the yellow fever booster vaccination. J is TRBJ2-3 and V is TRBV6-5, with D tentatively TRBD1 or TRBD2 (5 bases each). The receptor's source is a man aged 18 to 29 who received the YFV17D yellow fever vaccine. The CDR3 region has the DNA TGTGCCAGCAGTTACTCGAGGGGTGGGGATACGCAGTATTTT. This codes for CASSYSRGGDTQYF.